This TCR beta chain is from a study of Graves' ophthalmopathy and Graves' hyperthyroidism. Across the whole study: Ahead of any treatment, peripheral blood was obtained at the initial diagnosis.

The CDR3 runs 16 residues. Germline V CDR1 and CDR2: LNHDA, SQIVND (reference sequence). V dropped 4 bases and J dropped 4; count of bases not matched to a gene: 9. If patients had other autoimmune diseases, uncontrolled infections, pregnancy or lactation, they were excluded. Regarding the study as a whole: With roughly 65% sensitivity and approximately 72% specificity, the model predicted ophthalmopathy progression.

CDR3 regions of TCR beta were amplified from RNA transcripts. First-round RT-PCR relied on HTBI primers, and a second-round multiplex PCR came next. TCRdb processed the multiplex PCR reads anew with MiXCR; each CDR3 protein has one entry. In the table there are fewer than 650,000 distinct CDR3 sequences, around a fifth of which are singletons. Many counts were recorded for this clonotype. Its antigen is not known. The sequence derives from a woman younger than 30 with stable Graves' hyperthyroidism. Some clones in this sample may be carry-over from other donors' samples. The sequenced sample was peripheral blood. V is TRBV19 and J is TRBJ1-5; 8 nucleotides line up with TRBD1. CDR3 sequence (DNA): TGTGCCAGTAGTAGGGCCGGGACAGGAAATAATCAGCCCCAGCATTTT. Its protein is CASSRAGTGNNQPQHF.